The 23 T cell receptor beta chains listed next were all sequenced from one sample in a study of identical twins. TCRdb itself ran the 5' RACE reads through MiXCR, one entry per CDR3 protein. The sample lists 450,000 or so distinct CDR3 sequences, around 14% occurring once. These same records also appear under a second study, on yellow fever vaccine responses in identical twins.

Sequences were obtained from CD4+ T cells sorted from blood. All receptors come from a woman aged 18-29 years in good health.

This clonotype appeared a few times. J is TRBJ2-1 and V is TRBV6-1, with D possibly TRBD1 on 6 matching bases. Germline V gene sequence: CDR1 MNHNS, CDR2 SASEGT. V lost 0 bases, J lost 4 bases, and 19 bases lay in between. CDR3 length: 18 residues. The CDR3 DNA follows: TGTGCCAGCAGTGAAGCGACTAAATTCGGGACACCTTACAATGAGCAGTTCTTC. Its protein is CASSEATKFGTPYNEQFF.

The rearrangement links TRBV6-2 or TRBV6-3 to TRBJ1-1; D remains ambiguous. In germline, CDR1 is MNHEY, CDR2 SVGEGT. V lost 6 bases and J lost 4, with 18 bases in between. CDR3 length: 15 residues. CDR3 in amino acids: CASSPGWGGGTEAFF. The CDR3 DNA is TGTGCCAGCAGCCCCGGGTGGGGAGGTGGCACTGAAGCTTTCTTT.

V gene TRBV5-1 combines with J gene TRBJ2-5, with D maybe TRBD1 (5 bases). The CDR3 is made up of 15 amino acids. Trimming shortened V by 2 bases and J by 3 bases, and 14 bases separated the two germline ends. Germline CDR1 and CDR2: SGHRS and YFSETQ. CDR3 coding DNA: TGCGCCAGCAGCTTAGGGGCCGGGCGGAAAGAGACCCAGTACTTC. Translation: CASSLGAGRKETQYF.

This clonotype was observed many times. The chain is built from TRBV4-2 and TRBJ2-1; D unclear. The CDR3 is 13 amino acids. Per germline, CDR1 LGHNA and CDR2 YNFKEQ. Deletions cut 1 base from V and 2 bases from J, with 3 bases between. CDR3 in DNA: TGTGCCAGCAGCCAAGGAGCCTACAATGAGCAGTTCTTC. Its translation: CASSQGAYNEQFF.

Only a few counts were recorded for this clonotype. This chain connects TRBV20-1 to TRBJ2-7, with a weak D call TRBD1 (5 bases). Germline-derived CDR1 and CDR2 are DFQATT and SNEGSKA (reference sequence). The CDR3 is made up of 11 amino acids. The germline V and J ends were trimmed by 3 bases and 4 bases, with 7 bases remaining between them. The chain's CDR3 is CSASRGYEQYF. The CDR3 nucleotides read TGCAGTGCTAGTAGGGGTTACGAGCAGTACTTC.

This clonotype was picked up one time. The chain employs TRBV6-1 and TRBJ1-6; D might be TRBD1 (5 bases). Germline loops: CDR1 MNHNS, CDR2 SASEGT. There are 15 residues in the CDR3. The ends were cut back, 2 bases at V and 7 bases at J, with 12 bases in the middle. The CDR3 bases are TGTGCCAGCAGTGAATCGGGGCATAGGAATTCACCCCTCCACTTT. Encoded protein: CASSESGHRNSPLHF.

CDR3 amino acids: CSARISGSTDTQYF. The CDR3 DNA is TGCAGTGCCAGGATTAGCGGGAGCACAGATACGCAGTATTTT. The chain carries TRBV20-1 and TRBJ2-3; TRBD2 agrees at 7 bases. Germline-derived CDR1 and CDR2 are DFQATT and SNEGSKA (reference sequence). CDR3 length: 14 amino acids. Trimming took 6 bases from V and 0 from J; bases not matched to a gene: 6.

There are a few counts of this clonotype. CDR3 sequence reads: CASSGARAGIQPQHF. Here the CDR3 DNA reads TGTGCCAGTAGTGGAGCGAGGGCGGGGATCCAGCCCCAGCATTTT. V gene TRBV19 combines with J gene TRBJ1-5; no definite D call. The ends were cut back, 5 bases at V and 7 bases at J, with 18 bases in the middle. Per germline, CDR1 LNHDA and CDR2 SQIVND (reference sequence). The CDR3 is made up of 15 amino acids.

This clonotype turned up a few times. The CDR3 region is CASTARKSGNSPLHF. CDR3 coding DNA: TGTGCCAGCACGGCCCGCAAATCGGGTAATTCACCCCTCCACTTT. V and J are TRBV25-1 and TRBJ1-6; D is undetermined. Germline CDR1 and CDR2: MGHDK and SYGVNS. CDR3 size: 15 residues. Trimming pared 7 bases from V and 6 bases from J, leaving 16 bases between. The variable domain in full, with the rest retrieved from reference TRBV25-1 and TRBJ1-6, is EADIYQTPRYLVIGTGKKITLECSQTMGHDKMYWYQQDPGMELHLIHYSYGVNSTEKGDLSSESTVSRIRTEHFPLTLESARPSHTSQYLCASTARKSGNSPLHFGNGTRLTVT.

The CDR3 coding sequence is TGCAGTGCGCCCAAGGAGCGGAGAACCGGGGAGCTGTTTTTT. Protein: CSAPKERRTGELFF. The V and J genes are TRBV20-1 and TRBJ2-2; D perhaps matches TRBD2 (5 bases). The germline gives CDR1 DFQATT, CDR2 SNEGSKA (reference sequence). V was trimmed by 6 bases and J by 5 bases, leaving 16 bases between them. The CDR3 runs to 14 residues.

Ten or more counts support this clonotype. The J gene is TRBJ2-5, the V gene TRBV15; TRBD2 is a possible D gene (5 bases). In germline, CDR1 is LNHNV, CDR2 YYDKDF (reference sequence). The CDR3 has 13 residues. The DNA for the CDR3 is TGTGCAACCGGGATTGGTTCCCAAGAGACCCAGTACTTC. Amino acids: CATGIGSQETQYF.

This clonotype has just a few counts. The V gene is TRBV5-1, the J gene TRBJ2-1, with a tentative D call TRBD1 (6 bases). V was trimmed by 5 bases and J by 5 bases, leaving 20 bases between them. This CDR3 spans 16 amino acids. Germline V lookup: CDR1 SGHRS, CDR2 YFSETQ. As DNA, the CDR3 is TGCGCCAGCAGTCGCCCCGGGACAAGGCAAAACAATGAGCAGTTCTTC. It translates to CASSRPGTRQNNEQFF.

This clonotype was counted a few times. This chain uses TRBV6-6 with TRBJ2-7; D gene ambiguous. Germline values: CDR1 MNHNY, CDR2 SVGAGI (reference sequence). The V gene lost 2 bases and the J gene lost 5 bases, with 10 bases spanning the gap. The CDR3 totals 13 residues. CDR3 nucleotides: TGTGCCAGCAGTTACAGGGTGTCGGACGAGCAGTACTTC. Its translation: CASSYRVSDEQYF.

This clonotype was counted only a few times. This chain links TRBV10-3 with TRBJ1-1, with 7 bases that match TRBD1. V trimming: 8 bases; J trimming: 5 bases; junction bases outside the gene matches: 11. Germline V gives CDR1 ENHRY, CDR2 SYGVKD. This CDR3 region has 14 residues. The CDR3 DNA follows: TGTGCCATCTCCAGGGGGGTTAGGTTAACTGAAGCTTTCTTT. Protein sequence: CAISRGVRLTEAFF.

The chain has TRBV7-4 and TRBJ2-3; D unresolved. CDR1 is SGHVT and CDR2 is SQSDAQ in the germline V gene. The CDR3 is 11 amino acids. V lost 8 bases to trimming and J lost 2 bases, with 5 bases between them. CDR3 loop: CASPSTDTQYF. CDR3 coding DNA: TGTGCCAGCCCGTCCACAGATACGCAGTATTTT.

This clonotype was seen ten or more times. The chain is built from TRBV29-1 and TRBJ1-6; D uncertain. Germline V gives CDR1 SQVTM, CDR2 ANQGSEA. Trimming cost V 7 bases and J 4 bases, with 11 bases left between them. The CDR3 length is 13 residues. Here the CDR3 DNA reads TGCAGCGCATCAGTCGATTATAATTCACCCCTCCACTTT. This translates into CSASVDYNSPLHF.

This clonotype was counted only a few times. The CDR3 loop is CASSSRTKGTATDTQYF. The CDR3 region has the DNA TGTGCCAGCAGCTCCCGAACCAAGGGGACGGCCACAGATACGCAGTATTTT. The rearrangement joins TRBV7-6 to TRBJ2-3, with D perhaps TRBD1 or TRBD2 (5 bases each). The CDR3 extends over 17 amino acids. Trimming took off 4 bases at V and 2 bases at J, with 19 bases between the two ends. Germline V lookup: CDR1 SGHVS, CDR2 FNYEAQ.

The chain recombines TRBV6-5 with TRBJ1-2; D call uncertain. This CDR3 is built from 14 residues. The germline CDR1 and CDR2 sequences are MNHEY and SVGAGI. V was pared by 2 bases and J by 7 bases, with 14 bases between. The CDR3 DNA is TGTGCCAGCAGTTACCAGGACCGCCTTCGTGGCTACACCTTC. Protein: CASSYQDRLRGYTF.

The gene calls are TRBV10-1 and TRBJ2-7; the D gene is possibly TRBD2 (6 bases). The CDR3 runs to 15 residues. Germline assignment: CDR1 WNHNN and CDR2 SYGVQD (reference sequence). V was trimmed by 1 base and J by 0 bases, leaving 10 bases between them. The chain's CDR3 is CASSEWGLDSYEQYF. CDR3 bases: TGCGCCAGCAGTGAGTGGGGACTGGACTCCTACGAGCAGTACTTC.

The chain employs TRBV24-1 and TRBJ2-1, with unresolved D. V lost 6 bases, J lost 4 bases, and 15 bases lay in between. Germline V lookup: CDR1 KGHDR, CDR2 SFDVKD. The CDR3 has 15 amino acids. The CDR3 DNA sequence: TGTGCCACCAGTTCTGCCCTCGGATTATACAATGAGCAGTTCTTC. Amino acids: CATSSALGLYNEQFF.

The chain's CDR3 is CASSYSQGGPYEQYF. CDR3 DNA: TGTGCCAGCAGTTACTCCCAGGGGGGTCCCTACGAGCAGTACTTC. The J gene is TRBJ2-7, the V gene TRBV6-5, with D perhaps TRBD1 (7 bases). V was shortened by 0 bases and J by 2 bases, with 11 bases between the two germline ends. The CDR3 totals 15 residues. Germline V gene sequence: CDR1 MNHEY, CDR2 SVGAGI.

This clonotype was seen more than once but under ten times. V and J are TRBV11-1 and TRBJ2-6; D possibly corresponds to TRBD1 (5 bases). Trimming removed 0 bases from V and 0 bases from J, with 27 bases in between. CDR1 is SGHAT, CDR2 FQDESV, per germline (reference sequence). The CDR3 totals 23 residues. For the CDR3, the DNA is TGTGCCAGCAGCTTAGCCTGGGAATTGTCGGACAAGAAACCAATCTCTGGGGCCAACGTCCTGACTTTC. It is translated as CASSLAWELSDKKPISGANVLTF.

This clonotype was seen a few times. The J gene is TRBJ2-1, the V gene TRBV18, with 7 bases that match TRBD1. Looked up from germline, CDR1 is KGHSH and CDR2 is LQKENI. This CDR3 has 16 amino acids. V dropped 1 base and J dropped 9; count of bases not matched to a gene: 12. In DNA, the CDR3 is TGTGCCAGCTCACCACGGAAGGAGAGGGGGCACGGTGAGCAGTTCTTC. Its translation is CASSPRKERGHGEQFF.